This T cell receptor (beta chain) came from a study of shared clonotypes between healthy human individuals (dated by TCRdb to the early 2020s). Regarding the complete study: Three men and two women, aged 18 to 49 years, made up the cohort. Per donor, three plates each were used for CD4 naive and CD4 memory, two for CD8 naive, and one for CD8 memory. The study deeply sequenced blood TCR repertoires of about 5 healthy adults to estimate repertoire size and the extent of clonotype sharing between individuals. To increase sequencing depth and limit assay-specific biases, TCR repertoire library preparation and sequencing were carried out by different laboratories using diverse techniques. Between about 0.8 and 9 billion PBMCs per donor were obtained by leukapheresis. Broader findings and caveats from the paper: Pairwise subsampling led to the expectation that sequencing depth would affect the degree of clonotype sharing among donors. Across a handful of donors, around 5% of naive CD4, roughly 3.5% of naive CD8, roughly 2.2% of memory CD4, and 0.4% of memory CD8 clonotypes were shared. The small number of donors limited the genetic and exposure-history diversity represented. Naive subsets generally had larger estimated clonotype richness than memory subsets. Rarefaction of sorted-subset datasets indicated incomplete sequencing despite the large sequencing depth. Clonotypes shared by all four sorted-subset donors showed higher generation probabilities than non-shared clonotypes. Only blood was sampled, and tissue TCR repertoires likely differ from those in blood.

From its cysteine to its phenylalanine, the CDR3 spans 16 amino acids. Only the CDR3 DNA stays, 48 bases, in frame from base 1. CDR1 and CDR2 were assigned from the germline V gene as SGDLS and YYNGEE. Trimming removed 4 bases from V and 6 bases from J; the gene matches leave 9 bases unexplained. For the CD8 naive samples, CD45RO-negative cells were positively selected for CCR7, yielding a CD45RA+CCR7+ population from which TemRA cells were excluded. Donors were healthy HIV-negative adults with no recently reported acute infections or vaccinations. All donors were Caucasian adults living in Nashville, Tennessee, USA. After blood collection by leukapheresis, PBMCs were isolated using Ficoll-Histopaque density gradient centrifugation and then cryopreserved in the vapor phase of liquid nitrogen. Analytical flow cytometry was used to check the purity and quantity of every magnetically sorted T cell population. Genomic DNA was isolated from every sorted fraction and measured by UV absorbance on a Nanodrop 2000c.

Using the deep immunoSEQ assay, multiplex PCR amplified TCR CDR3 regions from genomic DNA. For each cell subset, the extracted genomic DNA was distributed evenly across all wells of several immunoSEQ 96-well plates, and each plate served as one replicate. For sorted subsets, each replicate PCR was loaded with 200 ng genomic DNA, equivalent to 30,000 to 35,000 T cell genomes. The purified libraries were quantified using a Qubit 3.0 fluorometer, sized with a Bioanalyzer 2100, and then quantified again using the KAPA Library Quantification kit. Every immunoSEQ 96-well plate was sequenced on a separate single-read 150-cycle Illumina NextSeq 550 flow cell. Per the original workflow: Because the immunoSEQ output included only junctional sequences and no quality scores, the filtering could not be the same as the filtering used for full-length reads. To assign V/J genes and CDR3, sequences were annotated against IMGT germline references using PyIR, a Python wrapper for IgBLAST v1.9. Any read was removed if the V/J assignment was weak (E-value above 1e-6), the CDR3 was missing, or the read contained stop codons, out-of-frame junctions, or ambiguous translated residues. V3J clonotypes were defined as sequences sharing the same inferred V gene, J gene, and CDR3 amino acid sequence. To compute the percentage overlap between repertoires, the number of shared unique clonotypes was divided by the size of the smaller repertoire. Richness of each repertoire was evaluated using RTK rarefaction, the Chao1 estimator, and Recon v2.1 estimates of unobserved clonotypes. Generation probabilities were computed with OLGA for all TCRbeta clonotypes obtained by the gDNA method from several donors. The table comes from immuneACCESS by way of TCRdb, which keeps in-frame sequences with V and J called. Part of the clones is missing from these tables; in studies checked, under half for an unresolved V gene and the rest for unknown reasons. V, J and clone size are those of that table, while D and trimming were read from the DNA. A total of about 580,000 clones appear in this sample, more than 95% of them only once. 0.25% to 0.35% of the sample comes from the top ten.

A note on this clone: What this receptor recognizes is not known. Base-call qualities are not available, and no considerably larger clone is one nucleotide away.

The source material was naive CD8+ T cells sorted from blood. In the paper's terms, the cell subset or site label means: CD45RA+CCR7+. This clonotype was sampled from a young man in good health. The chain is made from TRBV9 and TRBJ2-2; 10 middle bases align to TRBD2. Here is the DNA: TGTGCCAGCAGCTTTAGCGGGAGGAGTCCGGCCGGGGAGCTGTTTTTT. This yields the protein CASSFSGRSPAGELFF. With the portions outside the CDR3 filled from the reference TRBV9 and TRBJ2-2 genes, the complete variable region becomes DSGVTQTPKHLITATGQRVTLRCSPRSGDLSVYWYQQSLDQGLQFLIQYYNGEERAKGNILERFSAQQFPDLHSELNLSSLELGDSALYFCASSFSGRSPAGELFFGEGSRLTVL.